The entry that follows covers one TCR beta chain sequence. Its antigen is not known. TCRdb keeps only in-frame clones here, not all; method: immunoSEQ multiplex PCR. This sample has 5,000 or so clones; around 70% occur once, and the top ten carry approximately 6.9%. The CDR3 is 13 residues long. CDR1 and CDR2 from the germline V gene are SQVTM and ANQGSEA. The V end lost 3 bases, the J end lost 6 bases, and 11 bases lay between the germline ends. The data belong to a study of immune evolution from preneoplasia to lung adenocarcinoma. Study-wide results and limits: Top clone share appeared to fall from AAH through AIS, MIA, adenocarcinoma.

This receptor was identified in a person aged 60 to 80 with lung adenocarcinoma. The V and J genes are TRBV29-1 and TRBJ1-4; no reliable D call. Sequenced sample: FFPE adjacent normal lung tissue. The CDR3 DNA follows: TGCAGCGTTGACGGCCTAGGAGATGAAAAACTGTTTTTT. Amino acid sequence: CSVDGLGDEKLFF.